This T cell receptor (beta chain) was recorded in a study of control samples from healthy donors and cancer patients. CDR1 and CDR2 (germline): SEHNR, FQNEAQ (reference sequence). CDR3 length equals 14 residues. Between the trimmed V and J ends, which lost 4 bases and 2 bases, there was a span of 12 bases. Using immunoSEQ multiplex PCR, the repertoire was profiled, and TCRdb retains in-frame clones only, with some absent. The repertoire holds fewer than 85,000 clones, roughly 92% seen once, with over 4.5% in the top ten. The TCR comes from a woman aged 55 to 70 in good health. The chain recombines TRBV7-9 with TRBJ2-7; a weak D match, TRBD2 (6 bases). The sequenced sample consisted of blood. In DNA, the CDR3 is TGTGCCAGCAGCTCGGGCGGGGTAGCCTACGAGCAGTACTTC. Amino acid sequence: CASSSGGVAYEQYF.